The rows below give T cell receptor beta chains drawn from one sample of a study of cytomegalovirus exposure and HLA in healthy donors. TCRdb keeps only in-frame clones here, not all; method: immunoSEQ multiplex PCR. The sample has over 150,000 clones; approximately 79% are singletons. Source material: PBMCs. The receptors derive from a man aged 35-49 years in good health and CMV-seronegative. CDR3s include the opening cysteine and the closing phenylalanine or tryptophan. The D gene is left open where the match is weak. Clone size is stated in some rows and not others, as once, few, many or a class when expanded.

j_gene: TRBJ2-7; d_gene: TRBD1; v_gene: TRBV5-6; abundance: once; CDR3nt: TGTGCCAGCAGCATAAGGGGGCTCTTCCCCTACGAGCAGTACTTC; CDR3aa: CASSIRGLFPYEQYF
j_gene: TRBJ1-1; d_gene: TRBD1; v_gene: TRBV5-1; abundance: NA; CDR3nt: TGCGCCAGCAGCCTCTACGTACAGGGGCGCGGGTCAGGCACTGAAGCTTTCTTT; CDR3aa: CASSLYVQGRGSGTEAFF
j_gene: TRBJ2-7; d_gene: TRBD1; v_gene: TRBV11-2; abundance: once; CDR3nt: TGTGCCAGCACTTGGGGCCCGGGACAGTCCTACGAGCAGTACTTC; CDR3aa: CASTWGPGQSYEQYF
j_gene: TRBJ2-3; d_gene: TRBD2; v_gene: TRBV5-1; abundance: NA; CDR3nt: TGCGCCAGCGGCTTGGGTCGCGGGGGAGATACGCAGTATTTT; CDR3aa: CASGLGRGGDTQYF
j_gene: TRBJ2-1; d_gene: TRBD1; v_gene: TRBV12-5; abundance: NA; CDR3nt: TGTGCTAGTGGTTTGAGCGGGACAGGGGTTTGGTACAATGAGCAGTTCTTC; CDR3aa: CASGLSGTGVWYNEQFF
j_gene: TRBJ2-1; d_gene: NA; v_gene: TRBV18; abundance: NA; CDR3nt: TGTGCCAGCTCACCAAAGTCGGTAGCACCTACTTTTAATGAGCAGTTCTTC; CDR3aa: CASSPKSVAPTFNEQFF
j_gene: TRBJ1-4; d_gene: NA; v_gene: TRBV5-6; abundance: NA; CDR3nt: TGTGCCAGCAGCAGTGAGCAGGGAGGTAGGGGTGAAAAACTGTTTTTT; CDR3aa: CASSSEQGGRGEKLFF
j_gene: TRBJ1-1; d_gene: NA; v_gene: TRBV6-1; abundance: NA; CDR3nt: TGTGCCAGCAGGAGGGGGGGCCCTGAAGCTTTCTTT; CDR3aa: CASRRGGPEAFF
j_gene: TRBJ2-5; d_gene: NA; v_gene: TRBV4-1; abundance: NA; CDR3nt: TGCGCCAGCAGCCAAGCTGTGGGGGACTCGTACCAAGAGACCCAGTACTTC; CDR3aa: CASSQAVGDSYQETQYF
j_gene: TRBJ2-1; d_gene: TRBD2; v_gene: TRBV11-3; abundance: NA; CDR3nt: TGTGCCAGCAGCTTAGATGGGGCGGGGGGATTCAATGAGCAGTTCTTC; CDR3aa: CASSLDGAGGFNEQFF
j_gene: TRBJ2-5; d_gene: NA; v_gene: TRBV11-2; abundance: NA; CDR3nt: TGTGCCAGCAGCTCATTCCAGCCGGGGAATGAGACCCAGTACTTC; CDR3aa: CASSSFQPGNETQYF
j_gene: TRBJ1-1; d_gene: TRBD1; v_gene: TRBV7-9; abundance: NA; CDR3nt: TGTGCCAGCATCCTCTCGGGACAGGGCGTAGAAGCTTTCTTT; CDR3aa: CASILSGQGVEAFF
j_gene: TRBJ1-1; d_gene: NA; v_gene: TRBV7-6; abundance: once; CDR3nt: TGTGCCAGCAGCTTAGATTTAGTGAACACTGAAGCTTTCTTT; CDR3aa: CASSLDLVNTEAFF
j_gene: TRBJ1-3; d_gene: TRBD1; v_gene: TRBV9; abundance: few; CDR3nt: TGTGCCAGCACGGCTGGGACAGGGACTGGAAACACCATATATTTT; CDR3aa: CASTAGTGTGNTIYF
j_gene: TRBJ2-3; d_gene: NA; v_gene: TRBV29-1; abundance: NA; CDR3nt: TGCAGCGGAGACAGTTTCTACACAGATACGCAGTATTTT; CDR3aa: CSGDSFYTDTQYF
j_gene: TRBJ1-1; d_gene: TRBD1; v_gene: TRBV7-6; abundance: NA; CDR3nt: TGTGCCAGCAGCCCGTGGACAGGGAACACTGAAGCTTTCTTT; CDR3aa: CASSPWTGNTEAFF
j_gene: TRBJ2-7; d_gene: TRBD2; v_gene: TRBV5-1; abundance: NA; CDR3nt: TGCGCCAGCAGCTTAAGGACTAGCGGGGGGCCCAACTACGAGCAGTACTTC; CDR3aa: CASSLRTSGGPNYEQYF
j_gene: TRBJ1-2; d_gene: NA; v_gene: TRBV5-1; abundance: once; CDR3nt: TGCGCCAGCAGCTTGGCAAATAGGGGAAGGAATGGCTACACCTTC; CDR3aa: CASSLANRGRNGYTF
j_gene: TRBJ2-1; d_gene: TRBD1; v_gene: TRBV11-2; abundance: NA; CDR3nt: TGTGCCAGCAGCCTGTCAAGACAGGGGTTAAGACATGAGCAGTTCTTC; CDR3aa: CASSLSRQGLRHEQFF
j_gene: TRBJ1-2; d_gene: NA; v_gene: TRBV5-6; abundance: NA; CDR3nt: TGTGCCAGCGGAGACAGGTACATCTATGGCTACACCTTC; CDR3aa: CASGDRYIYGYTF
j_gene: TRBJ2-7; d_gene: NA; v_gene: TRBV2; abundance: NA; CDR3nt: TGTGCCAGCAGTGGGACAGCCCGGCAGTCCTACGAGCAGTACTTC; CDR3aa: CASSGTARQSYEQYF
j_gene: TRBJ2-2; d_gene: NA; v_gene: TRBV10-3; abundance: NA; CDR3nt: TGTGCCATCACCTCCACCGGGGAGCTGTTTTTT; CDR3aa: CAITSTGELFF
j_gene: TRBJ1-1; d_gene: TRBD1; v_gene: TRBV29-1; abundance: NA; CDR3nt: TGCAGCGTTGCCCGGGACAGGGGTTTGAACACTGAAGCTTTCTTT; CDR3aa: CSVARDRGLNTEAFF
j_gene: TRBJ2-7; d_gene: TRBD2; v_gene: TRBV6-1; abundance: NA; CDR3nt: TGTGCCAGCAGTGAAGCTCGGGGGGAGTCCTACGAGCAGTACTTC; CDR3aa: CASSEARGESYEQYF
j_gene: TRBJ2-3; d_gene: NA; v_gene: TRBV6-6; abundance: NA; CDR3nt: TGTGCCAGCAGTTACTCGATTGGGCCCACAGATACGCAGTATTTT; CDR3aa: CASSYSIGPTDTQYF
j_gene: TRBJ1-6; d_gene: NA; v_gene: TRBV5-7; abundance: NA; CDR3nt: TGTGCCAGCAGCTTGGACAGATACTATAATTCACCCCTCCACTTT; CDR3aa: CASSLDRYYNSPLHF
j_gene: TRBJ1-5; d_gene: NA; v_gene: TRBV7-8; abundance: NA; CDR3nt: TGTGCCAGCAGCCCAGGGGCCCAGCCCCAGCATTTT; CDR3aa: CASSPGAQPQHF
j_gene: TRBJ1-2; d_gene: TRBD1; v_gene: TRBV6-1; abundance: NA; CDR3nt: TGTGCCACCCCGTCAGGGGGGTCTGGTGGCTACACCTTC; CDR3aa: CATPSGGSGGYTF
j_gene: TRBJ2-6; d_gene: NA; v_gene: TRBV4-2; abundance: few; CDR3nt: TGTGCCAGCAGCCAACTCGGGGATGGGGCCAACGTCCTGACTTTC; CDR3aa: CASSQLGDGANVLTF
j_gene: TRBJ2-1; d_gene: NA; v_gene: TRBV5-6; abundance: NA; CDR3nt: TGTGCCAGCAGCTTAACGCGGTACAATGAGCAGTTCTTC; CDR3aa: CASSLTRYNEQFF
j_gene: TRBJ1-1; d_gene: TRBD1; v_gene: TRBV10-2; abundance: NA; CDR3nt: TGCGCCAGCAGCCTCCCCCGGGGACAGGGGTCCGCTGAAGCTTTCTTT; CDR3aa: CASSLPRGQGSAEAFF
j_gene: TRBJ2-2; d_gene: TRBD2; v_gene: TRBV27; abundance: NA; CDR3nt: TGTGCCAGCAGTTTATTCGCTAGCGGGGGCCTAAACACCGGGGAGCTGTTTTTT; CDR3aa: CASSLFASGGLNTGELFF
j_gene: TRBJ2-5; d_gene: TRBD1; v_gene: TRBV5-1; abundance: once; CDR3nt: TGCGCCAGCAGCCCCGGGACAGGGGGCTACCAAGAGACCCAGTACTTC; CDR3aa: CASSPGTGGYQETQYF
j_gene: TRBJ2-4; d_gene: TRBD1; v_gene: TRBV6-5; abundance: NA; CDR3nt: TGTGCCAGCAGTCGACAGGGCAAAAACATTCAGTACTTC; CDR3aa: CASSRQGKNIQYF
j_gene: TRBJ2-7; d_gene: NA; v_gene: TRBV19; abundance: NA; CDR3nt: TGTGCCAGTAGTGTAACGGGAGCCTACGAGCAGTACTTC; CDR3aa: CASSVTGAYEQYF
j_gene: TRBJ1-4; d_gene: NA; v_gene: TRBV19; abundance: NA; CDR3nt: TGTGCCAGTAGTATGGGGCAGGGTAGCAGAAAACTGTTTTTT; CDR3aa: CASSMGQGSRKLFF
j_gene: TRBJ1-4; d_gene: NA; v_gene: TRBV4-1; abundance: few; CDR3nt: TGCGCCAGCAGCCAAGACGGCGGGGGCGCGGGGGAAAAACTGTTTTTT; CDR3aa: CASSQDGGGAGEKLFF
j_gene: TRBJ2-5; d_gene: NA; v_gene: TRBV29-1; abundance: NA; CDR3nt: TGCAGCGGTCGGACAGTCCAAGAGACCCAGTACTTC; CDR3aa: CSGRTVQETQYF
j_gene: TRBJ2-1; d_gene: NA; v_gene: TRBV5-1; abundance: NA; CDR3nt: TGCGCCAGCAGCTGGCCCCGTCAAGTTAATGAGCAGTTCTTC; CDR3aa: CASSWPRQVNEQFF
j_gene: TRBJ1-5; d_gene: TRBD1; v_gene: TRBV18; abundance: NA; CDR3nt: TGTGCCAGCTCACTGGGACAGGGTGGCAATCAGCCCCAGCATTTT; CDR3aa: CASSLGQGGNQPQHF
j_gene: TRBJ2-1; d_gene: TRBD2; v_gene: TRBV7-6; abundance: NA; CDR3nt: TGTGCCAGCAGCGCCCCTAGCGGGGGGGCCGAGAATGAGCAGTTCTTC; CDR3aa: CASSAPSGGAENEQFF
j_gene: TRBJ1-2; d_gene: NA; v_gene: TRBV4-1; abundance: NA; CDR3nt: TGCGCCAGCAGCCCAATAATGGTGAGGGGCTACACCTTC; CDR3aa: CASSPIMVRGYTF
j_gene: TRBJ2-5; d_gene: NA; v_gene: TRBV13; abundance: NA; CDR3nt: TGTGCCAGCAGAAACCAGGGGGAGGAAGAGACCCAGTACTTC; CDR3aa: CASRNQGEEETQYF
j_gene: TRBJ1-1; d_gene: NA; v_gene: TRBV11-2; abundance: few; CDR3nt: TGTGCCAGCAGCCGACTTTTTCAATTCTTCGAGGTTGACACTGAAGCTTTCTTT; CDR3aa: CASSRLFQFFEVDTEAFF
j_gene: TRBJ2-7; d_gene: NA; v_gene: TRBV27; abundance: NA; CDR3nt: TGTGCCAGCAGTTTATTGGGGGGCGAGCAGTACTTC; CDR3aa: CASSLLGGEQYF
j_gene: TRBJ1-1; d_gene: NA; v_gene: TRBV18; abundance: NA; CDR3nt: TGTGCCAGCTCACCACCGCAGGGGAACACTGAAGCTTTCTTT; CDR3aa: CASSPPQGNTEAFF
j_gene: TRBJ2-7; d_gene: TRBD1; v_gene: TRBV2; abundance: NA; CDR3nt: TGTGCCAGCAGTGAAAGACAGGGGAGGAATGCCTACGAGCAGTACTTC; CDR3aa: CASSERQGRNAYEQYF
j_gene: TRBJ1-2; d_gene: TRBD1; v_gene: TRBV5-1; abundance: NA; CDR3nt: TGCGCCAGCAGCAACGACCAGGGGGCGCTTCTCTATGGCTACACCTTC; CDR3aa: CASSNDQGALLYGYTF
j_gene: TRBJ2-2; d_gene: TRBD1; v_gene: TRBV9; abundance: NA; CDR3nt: TGTGCCAGCAGCGTAGGGCAGGGGGCGACCGGGGAGCTGTTTTTT; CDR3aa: CASSVGQGATGELFF
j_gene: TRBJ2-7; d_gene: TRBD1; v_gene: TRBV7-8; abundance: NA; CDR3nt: TGTGCCAGCAGCTTGGTAGGACAGGGGGGCGACGAGCAGTACTTC; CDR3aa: CASSLVGQGGDEQYF
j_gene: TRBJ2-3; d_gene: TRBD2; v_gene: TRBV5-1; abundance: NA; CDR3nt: TGCGCCAGCAGCCCTGGGGGGGAGCGGGGAGATACGCAGTATTTT; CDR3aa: CASSPGGERGDTQYF